Shown below are 11 T cell receptor beta chains from a single sample sequenced in a study of blood T cell repertoires in COVID-19. Clones were read by immunoSEQ multiplex PCR, and TCRdb kept only the in-frame ones, dropping some. The sample shows about 320,000 clones, 90% to 95% of them seen only once. The sample taken for sequencing was PBMCs or T cells enriched from blood (not recorded which). The origin of the receptors is a woman younger than 45 who had been exposed to COVID-19.

The chain carries TRBV6-5 and TRBJ1-3; D perhaps matches TRBD1 (5 bases). Looked up from germline, CDR1 is MNHEY and CDR2 is SVGAGI. This CDR3 has 13 amino acids. The germline V and J ends were trimmed by 8 bases and 6 bases, with 14 bases remaining between them. The DNA of the CDR3 is TGTGCCAGCCGTACAGGAAAACTAAACACCATATATTTT. Its protein is CASRTGKLNTIYF.

The chain joins TRBV6-5 to TRBJ2-2; 12 bases map to TRBD2. This CDR3 contains 15 residues. The germline gives CDR1 MNHEY, CDR2 SVGAGI. Losses at the gene ends were 6 bases for V and 6 bases for J; bases not matched to a gene: 5. The CDR3 nucleotides are TGTGCCAGCAGCGCTAGCGGGGGGGCCTCCGGGGAGCTGTTTTTT. Its protein is CASSASGGASGELFF.

The rearrangement uses TRBV3-1 (or the pseudogene TRBV3-2) and TRBJ2-3; D is possibly TRBD2 (5 bases). The V end was cut by 4 bases, the J end by 1 base, with 15 bases between. Germline lookup yields CDR1 LGHDT and CDR2 YNNKEL (reference sequence). The length of the CDR3 is 16 residues. The CDR3 loop is CASSPIRGGGTDTQYF. The CDR3 bases are TGTGCCAGCAGCCCCATCCGGGGTGGGGGCACAGATACGCAGTATTTT.

This chain connects TRBV27 to TRBJ2-1, with D tentatively TRBD1 (7 bases). Per germline, CDR1 MNHEY and CDR2 SMNVEV (reference sequence). CDR3 size: 14 residues. Trimming cost V 7 bases and J 6 bases, with 16 bases left between them. The CDR3 DNA is TGTGCCAGCAAGAAAAACAGGGGAGGCAATGAGCAGTTCTTC. It encodes CASKKNRGGNEQFF.

The V gene is TRBV9, the J gene TRBJ2-3; D possibly corresponds to TRBD1 (6 bases). Trimming shortened V by 4 bases and J by 4 bases, and 19 bases separated the two germline ends. This CDR3 is built from 16 residues. Germline V gene sequence: CDR1 SGDLS, CDR2 YYNGEE. The CDR3 nucleotides are TGTGCCAGCAGCCCCACAGGGCGACAGAGCGCAGATACGCAGTATTTT. Translated: CASSPTGRQSADTQYF. The full variable domain, completed using reference TRBV9 and TRBJ2-3, is DSGVTQTPKHLITATGQRVTLRCSPRSGDLSVYWYQQSLDQGLQFLIQYYNGEERAKGNILERFSAQQFPDLHSELNLSSLELGDSALYFCASSPTGRQSADTQYFGPGTRLTVL.

V is TRBV5-1 and J is TRBJ2-7; a weak D match, TRBD1 (6 bases). Trimming shortened V by 0 bases and J by 0 bases, and 13 bases separated the two germline ends. This CDR3 is 16 amino acids long. The germline V gene has CDR1 SGHRS and CDR2 YFSETQ. CDR3 sequence (DNA): TGCGCCAGCAGCTTGGCCGGGACACCCTACTCCTACGAGCAGTACTTC. Its translation: CASSLAGTPYSYEQYF.

The genes are TRBV6-5 and TRBJ2-7; 7 positions agree with TRBD2. J lost 5 bases, V lost 4 bases, and 5 bases had no gene match. This CDR3 spans 13 amino acids. Germline V gene data show CDR1 as MNHEY and CDR2 as SVGAGI. CDR3: CASSWGGTDEQYF. The CDR3 coding sequence is TGTGCCAGCAGTTGGGGGGGGACGGACGAGCAGTACTTC.

This chain uses TRBV2 with TRBJ1-5, with 9 bases identical to TRBD1. The CDR3 sequence is 15 residues long. After removal of 7 bases from V and 7 bases from J, the junction contained 11 bases not matched to a gene. CDR1 and CDR2 from the germline V gene are SNHLY and FYNNEI. The CDR3 region is CASNPGQGLLQPQHF. The CDR3 DNA sequence: TGTGCCAGCAATCCGGGACAGGGACTTTTACAGCCCCAGCATTTT. Based on the CDR3 plus reference TRBV2 and TRBJ1-5, the full variable domain is EPEVTQTPSHQVTQMGQEVILRCVPISNHLYFYWYRQILGQKVEFLVSFYNNEISEKSEIFDDQFSVERPDGSNFTLKIRSTKLEDSAMYFCASNPGQGLLQPQHFGDGTRLSIL.

The chain uses TRBV19 and TRBJ2-3; TRBD2 matches 10 bases. From germline, CDR1 is LNHDA and CDR2 SQIVND (reference sequence). Germline trimming cut 4 bases from V and 4 bases from J; bases unmatched to any gene: 8. The CDR3 runs 16 residues. CDR3 coding DNA: TGTGCCAGTAGTACCCCACTAGCGGGGTGGGCAGATACGCAGTATTTT. This gives the protein CASSTPLAGWADTQYF.

The chain combines TRBV12-3 or TRBV12-4 with TRBJ1-1; a weak D match, TRBD1 (6 bases). V was pared by 6 bases and J by 7 bases, with 15 bases between. The CDR3 is made up of 13 amino acids. CDR3 region: CASRPRGAGEAFF. The CDR3 nucleotides are TGTGCCAGCAGGCCCAGGGGAGCAGGTGAAGCTTTCTTT.

The chain recombines TRBV2 with TRBJ2-7; TRBD2 is a possible D gene (5 bases). Germline CDR1 SNHLY, CDR2 FYNNEI. V was cut by 11 bases and J by 0 bases, with 8 bases left in between. The CDR3 spans 11 residues. CDR3 residues: CAGRSSYEQYF. CDR3 DNA sequence: TGTGCCGGGAGAAGCTCCTACGAGCAGTACTTC.